Following are 10 T cell receptor beta chains from one sample sequenced in a study of OX40 agonist ivuxolimab in advanced cancers. TCRdb keeps only in-frame clones here, not all; method: immunoSEQ multiplex PCR. The repertoire includes 53,000 or so clones, 87% of them detected once, and 0.37% sits in the top ten. Source: CD4+ or CD8+ T cells sorted from blood, taken in a trial of the OX40 agonist ivuxolimab. Every receptor here comes from an adult with an advanced solid tumor such as melanoma, head and neck, liver or kidney cancer.

This chain links TRBV5-6 with TRBJ1-6, with a weak D call TRBD1 (5 bases). Trimming took 4 bases from V and 9 from J, leaving 17 bases between them. This CDR3 spans 15 amino acids. Germline loops: CDR1 SGHDT, CDR2 YYEEEE. DNA of the CDR3: TGTGCCAGCAGCCGATGGGGCACGGGGGGTTCACCCCTCCACTTT. Encoded protein: CASSRWGTGGSPLHF.

The chain employs TRBV7-9 and TRBJ2-1; TRBD2 aligns across 9 bases. Germline CDR1 SEHNR, CDR2 FQNEAQ (reference sequence). CDR3 size: 15 residues. V lost 6 bases to trimming and J lost 4 bases; unmatched junction nucleotides: 7. The CDR3: CASSHRSGGYNEQFF. In DNA, the CDR3 is TGTGCCAGCAGTCACCGCAGCGGGGGGTACAATGAGCAGTTCTTC.

V usage is TRBV19 and J usage is TRBJ2-6; D perhaps matches TRBD1 (5 bases). There are 15 residues in the CDR3. Trimming stripped 7 bases from V and 3 bases from J, with 13 bases between. Germline-derived CDR1 and CDR2 are LNHDA and SQIVND (reference sequence). Here the CDR3 reads CASTLRGIGANVLTF. The CDR3 nucleotides are TGTGCCAGTACCCTTAGGGGAATTGGGGCCAACGTCCTGACTTTC. Full variable domain (missing parts from reference TRBV19 and TRBJ2-6): DGGITQSPKYLFRKEGQNVTLSCEQNLNHDAMYWYRQDPGQGLRLIYYSQIVNDFQKGDIAEGYSVSREKKESFPLTVTSAQKNPTAFYLCASTLRGIGANVLTFGAGSRLTVL.

V usage is TRBV10-2 and J usage is TRBJ1-3; 8 nucleotides agree with TRBD1. Trimming removed 9 bases from V and 0 bases from J; junction bases left unmatched: 22. The CDR3 has 20 amino acids. Germline V gene data show CDR1 as WSHSY and CDR2 as SAAADI. The CDR3 reads CASKTASGTGLFYSGNTIYF. Here the CDR3 DNA reads TGCGCCAGTAAAACGGCCTCCGGGACAGGTCTTTTCTACTCTGGAAACACCATATATTTT.

The chain has TRBV19 and TRBJ2-3, with D perhaps given as TRBD1 or TRBD2 (5 bases each). The CDR3 extends over 15 amino acids. Germline-derived CDR1 and CDR2 are LNHDA and SQIVND (reference sequence). Trimming removed 5 bases at V and 0 bases at J, with 12 bases between. The CDR3 DNA sequence: TGTGCCAGTAGTGCGAGGGGACCTAGCACAGATACGCAGTATTTT. Its translation: CASSARGPSTDTQYF. The variable domain in full, completed from reference TRBV19 and TRBJ2-3, reads DGGITQSPKYLFRKEGQNVTLSCEQNLNHDAMYWYRQDPGQGLRLIYYSQIVNDFQKGDIAEGYSVSREKKESFPLTVTSAQKNPTAFYLCASSARGPSTDTQYFGPGTRLTVL.

This clone has only one observation. The chain joins TRBV10-3 to TRBJ2-5, with D perhaps TRBD1 (6 bases). This CDR3 comprises 11 residues. V was clipped by 6 bases and J by 5 bases, with 7 bases between them. In germline, CDR1 is ENHRY, CDR2 SYGVKD. The CDR3 sequence: CAIRTGETQYF. The CDR3 nucleotides are TGTGCCATCAGGACAGGCGAGACCCAGTACTTC.

This sequence joins TRBV15 and TRBJ2-5; a possible D gene is TRBD1 (6 bases). Germline-derived CDR1 and CDR2 are LNHNV and YYDKDF (reference sequence). V lost 0 bases and J 2 bases, leaving 7 bases between the germline ends. The CDR3 consists of 14 residues. The DNA of the CDR3 is TGTGCCACCAGCAGAGACAGGGGACAAGAGACCCAGTACTTC. Amino acid sequence: CATSRDRGQETQYF.

The rearrangement uses TRBV6-4 and TRBJ1-1; a weak D match, TRBD1 (5 bases). CDR3 length: 14 amino acids. V lost 8 bases and J lost 0, with 13 bases in between. Germline assignment: CDR1 MRHNA and CDR2 SNTAGT. The CDR3 here is CASRQGSMNTEAFF. The CDR3 nucleotides read TGTGCCAGCCGTCAGGGATCAATGAACACTGAAGCTTTCTTT.

The chain recombines TRBV30 with TRBJ1-2; 8 bases fit TRBD1. The CDR3 sequence is 15 residues long. The junction had 7 bases not matched to a gene; V was cut back by 0 bases and J by 4 bases. CDR1 is GTSNPN, CDR2 SVGIG, per germline (reference sequence). The CDR3 DNA reads TGTGCCTGGAGTGTGGGGACAGGTATTCCCTATGGCTACACCTTC. It yields the protein CAWSVGTGIPYGYTF.

The chain uses TRBV7-2 and TRBJ2-5, with 9 bases lining up with TRBD2. Germline CDR1 and CDR2: SGHTA and FQGNSA. The length of the CDR3 is 16 residues. The ends lost 5 bases at V and 2 bases at J; junction bases unmatched: 9. Here the CDR3 reads CASSPTRLAAQETQYF. DNA of the CDR3: TGTGCCAGCAGCCCCACACGACTAGCGGCGCAAGAGACCCAGTACTTC.